The 2 T cell receptor beta chains presented below share a single source sample, sequenced in a study of Graves' ophthalmopathy and Graves' hyperthyroidism. CDR3 regions of TCR beta were amplified from RNA transcripts. Second-round multiplex PCR came after first-round RT-PCR with HTBI primers. TCRdb passed the multiplex PCR reads through MiXCR, listing each CDR3 protein once. The sample carries a few hundred thousand distinct CDR3 sequences, approximately 15% recorded once. Sample: peripheral blood. The source of these receptors is a woman in her late teens or twenties with stable Graves' hyperthyroidism.

This clonotype was detected many times. The chain recombines TRBV11-3 with TRBJ1-1; a weak D match, TRBD1 (5 bases). The germline V gene encodes CDR1 SGHNT and CDR2 YENEEA. This CDR3 is 14 amino acids long. With 5 bases removed from V and 1 base from J, the gap between germline ends came to 11 bases. CDR3 sequence (DNA): TGTGCCAGCAGCCAGGGAGGGGAGAACACTGAAGCTTTCTTT. The encoded protein is CASSQGGENTEAFF.

The sample holds many counts of this clonotype. The CDR3 DNA reads TGTGCCAGCAGTTACTCAAGACCCACAGGGGGAGGAACCGGGGAGCTGTTTTTT. Translated, it gives CASSYSRPTGGGTGELFF. V gene TRBV6-2 or TRBV6-3 combines with J gene TRBJ2-2, with 8 bases identical to TRBD1. V shed 0 bases, J shed 5 bases, and the junction held 11 bases outside the gene matches. Germline CDR1 is MNHEY and CDR2 is SVGEGT. This CDR3 spans 18 amino acids.